The clone carrying this T cell receptor beta chain was detected only a few times. What it binds is not known. Germline CDR1 SNHLY, CDR2 FYNNEI. The CDR3 sequence is 11 residues long. With 11 bases clipped from V and 6 bases from J, the junction kept 4 bases outside the gene matches. None of the patients had undergone any treatment ahead of thyroid surgery. These data belong to a study of metastatic and nonmetastatic thyroid tumors. About the research overall: Repertoires were compared across blood and tumor or nodule tissue from malignant and benign thyroid patients. The study, taken as a whole, reports: Patients with malignant thyroid tumors reportedly had significantly higher TCR beta diversity than those with benign nodules, in blood and tumor.

TCRdb redid the clone calls on the PCR reads using MiXCR. The repertoire holds approximately 35,000 clones, 35% to 45% seen once, with approximately 24% in the top ten. This TCR was recovered from a female donor with papillary thyroid cancer or a benign thyroid nodule (not recorded which). Some clones in this sample may be carry-over from other donors' samples. Material for sequencing was tumor tissue. The rearrangement links TRBV2 to TRBJ2-3; TRBD2 matches at 8 bases. The CDR3 DNA reads as TGTGCCGGTAGACTAGCGGATACGCAGTATTTT. Its protein product is CAGRLADTQYF.